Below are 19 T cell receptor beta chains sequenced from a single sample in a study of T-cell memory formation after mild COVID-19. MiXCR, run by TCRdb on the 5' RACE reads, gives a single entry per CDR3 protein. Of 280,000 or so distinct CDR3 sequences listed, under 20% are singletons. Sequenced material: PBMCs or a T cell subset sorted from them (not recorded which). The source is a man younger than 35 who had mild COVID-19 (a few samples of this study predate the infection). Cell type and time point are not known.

CDR3 coding DNA: TGTGCCAGCAGTGAAGCGGGGGGGTATGGCTACACCTTC. Translation gives CASSEAGGYGYTF. J is TRBJ1-2 and V is TRBV2; a possible D gene is TRBD1 (5 bases). Trimming took 0 bases from V and 5 from J, leaving 7 bases between them. This CDR3 has 13 amino acids. CDR1 and CDR2 (germline): SNHLY, FYNNEI.

CDR3 sequence (DNA): TGTGCCAGCAGTTTATTCGATGGACGTCTGAACACTGAAGCTTTCTTT. Translated, it gives CASSLFDGRLNTEAFF. The chain joins TRBV27 to TRBJ1-1; D remains ambiguous. V lost 1 base and J lost 0, with 12 bases in between. Germline assignment: CDR1 MNHEY and CDR2 SMNVEV (reference sequence). The CDR3 is 16 residues long.

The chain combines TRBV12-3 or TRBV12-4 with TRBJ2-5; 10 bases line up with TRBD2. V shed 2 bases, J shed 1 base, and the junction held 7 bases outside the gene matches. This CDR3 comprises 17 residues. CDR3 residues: CASSLRLAGISQETQYF. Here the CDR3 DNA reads TGTGCCAGCAGTTTACGACTAGCGGGCATCTCCCAAGAGACCCAGTACTTC.

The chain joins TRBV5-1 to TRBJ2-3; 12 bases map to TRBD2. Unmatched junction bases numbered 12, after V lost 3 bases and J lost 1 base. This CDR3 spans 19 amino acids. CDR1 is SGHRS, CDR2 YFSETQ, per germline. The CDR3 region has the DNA TGCGCCAGCAGCTCCCGACTAGCGGGGGCCCTGGGGCGCACAGATACGCAGTATTTT. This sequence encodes CASSSRLAGALGRTDTQYF.

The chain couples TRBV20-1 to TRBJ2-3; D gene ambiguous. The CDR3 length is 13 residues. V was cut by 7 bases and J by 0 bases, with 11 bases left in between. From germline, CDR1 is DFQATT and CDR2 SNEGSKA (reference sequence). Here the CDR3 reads CSGRFESTDTQYF. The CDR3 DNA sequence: TGCAGTGGGCGATTCGAAAGCACAGATACGCAGTATTTT.

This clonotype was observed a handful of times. As DNA, the CDR3 is TGTGCCGTAGGGGAGAGCTCCTACAATGAGCAGTTCTTC. Protein product: CAVGESSYNEQFF. The V call is TRBV4-2, the J call TRBJ2-1; D may be TRBD1 or TRBD2 (5 bases each). The CDR3 is 13 residues long. Deletions cut 11 bases from V and 0 bases from J, with 11 bases between. CDR1 is LGHNA, CDR2 YNFKEQ, per germline.

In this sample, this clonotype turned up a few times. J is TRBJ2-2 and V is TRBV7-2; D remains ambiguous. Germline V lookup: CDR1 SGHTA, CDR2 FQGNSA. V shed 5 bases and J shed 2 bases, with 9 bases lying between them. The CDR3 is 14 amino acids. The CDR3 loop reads CASSIPLNTGELFF. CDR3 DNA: TGTGCCAGCAGCATTCCCCTCAACACCGGGGAGCTGTTTTTT. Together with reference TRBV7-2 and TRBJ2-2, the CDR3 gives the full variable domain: GAGVSQSPSNKVTEKGKDVELRCDPISGHTALYWYRQSLGQGLEFLIYFQGNSAPDKSGLPSDRFSAERTGGSVSTLTIQRTQQEDSAVYLCASSIPLNTGELFFGEGSRLTVL.

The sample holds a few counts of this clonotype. This CDR3 reads CASSHNPDSSYEQYF. The CDR3 DNA follows: TGTGCCAGCAGCCATAACCCCGACAGCTCCTACGAGCAGTACTTC. The chain carries TRBV7-6 and TRBJ2-7, with D perhaps TRBD1 (5 bases). CDR1 and CDR2 (germline): SGHVS, FNYEAQ. V was pared by 5 bases and J by 0 bases, with 14 bases between. The CDR3 spans 15 residues.

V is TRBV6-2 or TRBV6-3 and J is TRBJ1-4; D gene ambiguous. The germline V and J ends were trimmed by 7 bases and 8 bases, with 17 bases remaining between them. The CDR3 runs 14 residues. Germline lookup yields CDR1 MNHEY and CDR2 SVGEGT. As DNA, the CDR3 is TGTGCCAGCACCTCCGTCCGGGCCCTGGAAAAACTGTTTTTT. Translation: CASTSVRALEKLFF.

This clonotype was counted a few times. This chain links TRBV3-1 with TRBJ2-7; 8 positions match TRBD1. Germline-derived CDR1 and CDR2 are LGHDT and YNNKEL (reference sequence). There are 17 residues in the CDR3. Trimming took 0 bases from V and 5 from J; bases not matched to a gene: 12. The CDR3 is CASSQEARLDRDHEQYV. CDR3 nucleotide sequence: TGTGCCAGCAGCCAAGAGGCCCGTTTGGACAGGGACCACGAGCAGTACGTC.

CDR3 loop: CATQARGGYYEQYF. The CDR3 nucleotides read TGTGCCACCCAAGCCAGGGGAGGGTACTACGAGCAGTACTTC. The chain uses TRBV18 and TRBJ2-7; weak D call: TRBD2 (7 bases). CDR3 size: 14 residues. Germline values: CDR1 KGHSH, CDR2 LQKENI. V was clipped by 10 bases and J by 3 bases, with 19 bases between them.

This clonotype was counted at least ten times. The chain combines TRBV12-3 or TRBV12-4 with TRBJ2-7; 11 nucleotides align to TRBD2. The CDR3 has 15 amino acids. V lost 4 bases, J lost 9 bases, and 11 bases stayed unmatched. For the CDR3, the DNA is TGTGCCAGCAGTTCGCGACTAGCGGGGCGCGCATTGCAGTACTTC. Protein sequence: CASSSRLAGRALQYF.

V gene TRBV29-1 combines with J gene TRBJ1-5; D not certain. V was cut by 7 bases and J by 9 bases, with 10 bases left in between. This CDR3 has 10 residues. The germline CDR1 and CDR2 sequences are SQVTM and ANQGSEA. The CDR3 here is CSGSEGPQHF. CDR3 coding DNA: TGCAGCGGCTCCGAAGGGCCCCAGCATTTT.

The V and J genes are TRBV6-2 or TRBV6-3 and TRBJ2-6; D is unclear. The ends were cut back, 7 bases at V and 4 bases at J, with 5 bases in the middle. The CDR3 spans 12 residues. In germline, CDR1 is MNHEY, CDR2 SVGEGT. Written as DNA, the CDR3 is TGTGCCAGCAACGCCGGGGCCAACGTCCTGACTTTC. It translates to CASNAGANVLTF.

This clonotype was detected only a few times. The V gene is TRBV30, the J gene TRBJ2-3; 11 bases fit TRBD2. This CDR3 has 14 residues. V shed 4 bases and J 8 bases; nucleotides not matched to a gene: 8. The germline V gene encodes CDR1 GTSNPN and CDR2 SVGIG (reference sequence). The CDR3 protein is CAWTLAGGLGTQYF. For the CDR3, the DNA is TGTGCCTGGACATTAGCGGGGGGGCTTGGTACGCAGTATTTT. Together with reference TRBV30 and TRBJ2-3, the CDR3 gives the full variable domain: SQTIHQWPATLVQPVGSPLSLECTVEGTSNPNLYWYRQAAGRGLQLLFYSVGIGQISSEVPQNLSASRPQDRQFILSSKKLLLSDSGFYLCAWTLAGGLGTQYFGPGTRLTVL.

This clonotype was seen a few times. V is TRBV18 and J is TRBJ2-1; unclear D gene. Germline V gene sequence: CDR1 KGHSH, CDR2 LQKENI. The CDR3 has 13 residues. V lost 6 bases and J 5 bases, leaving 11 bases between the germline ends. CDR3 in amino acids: CASSRDLDNEQFF. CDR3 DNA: TGTGCCAGCTCCCGTGACCTCGACAATGAGCAGTTCTTC.

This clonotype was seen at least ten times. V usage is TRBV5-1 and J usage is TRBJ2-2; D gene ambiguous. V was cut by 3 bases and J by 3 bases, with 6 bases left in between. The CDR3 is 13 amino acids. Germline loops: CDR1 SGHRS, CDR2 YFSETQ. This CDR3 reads CASSSYDTGELFF. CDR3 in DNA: TGCGCCAGCAGCTCCTACGACACCGGGGAGCTGTTTTTT.

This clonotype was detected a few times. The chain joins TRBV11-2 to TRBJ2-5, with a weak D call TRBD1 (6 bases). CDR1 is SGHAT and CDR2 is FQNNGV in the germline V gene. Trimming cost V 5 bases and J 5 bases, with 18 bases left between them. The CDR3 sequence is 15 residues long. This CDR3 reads CASSPYRGFMETQYF. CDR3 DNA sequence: TGTGCCAGCAGCCCCTATAGGGGGTTTATGGAGACCCAGTACTTC.

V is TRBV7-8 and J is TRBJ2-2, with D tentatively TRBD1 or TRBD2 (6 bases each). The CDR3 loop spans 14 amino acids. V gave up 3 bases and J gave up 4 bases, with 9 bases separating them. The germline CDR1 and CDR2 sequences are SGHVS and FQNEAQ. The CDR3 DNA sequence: TGTGCCAGCAGCTTCTGGGGGGCCACCGGGGAGCTGTTTTTT. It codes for CASSFWGATGELFF.